Each of the 2 T cell receptor beta chains below was sequenced from the same sample in a study of blood T cells in healthy people across ages. Sample-barcoded 5' priming and a J-beta primer mix drove a second PCR of roughly 7 to 11 cycles. TCRdb re-derived calls from the 5' RACE reads in MiXCR, one entry per CDR3 protein. The profile covers roughly 650,000 distinct CDR3 sequences, with about 32% appearing a single time and approximately 15% taken by the ten largest. The source material was blood. Every receptor here comes from a woman aged 80 or older in good health.

This clonotype was counted a few times. The CDR3 reads CASSTSGTYEQYF. CDR3 nucleotides: TGTGCCAGCAGTACATCCGGGACCTACGAGCAGTACTTC. The chain couples TRBV3-1 to TRBJ2-7, with a possible D match to TRBD2 (5 bases). V was pared by 6 bases and J by 2 bases, with 11 bases between. Germline V gene data show CDR1 as LGHDT and CDR2 as YNNKEL (reference sequence). The CDR3 consists of 13 residues.

A word on this clonotype: A much larger clone sits a single nucleotide away, making a read error possible. This CDR3 is CASSYGGTGNEQYF. As DNA, the CDR3 is TGTGCCAGCAGTTACGGGGGGACCGGGAATGAGCAGTACTTC. J is TRBJ2-7 and V is TRBV6-6; weak D call: TRBD2 (6 bases). The CDR3 runs 14 residues. The V end lost 2 bases, the J end lost 7 bases, and 15 bases lay between the germline ends. Germline CDR1 MNHNY, CDR2 SVGAGI (reference sequence).